The sequence of this TCR beta chain was determined in a study of human T cells and chemical hapten exposure. As for the study in general: Recorded diagnoses among the mostly female patients were alopecia areata, totalis or universalis.

Trimming removed 5 bases from V and 0 bases from J, with 14 bases in between. This CDR3 comprises 16 residues. Germline CDR1 SGHVS, CDR2 FQNEAQ. TCRdb itself ran the RACE reads through MiXCR, one entry per CDR3 protein. This table holds about 120,000 distinct CDR3 sequences, roughly an eighth found once. Time point indicated: patch test 1, 2 weeks after DPC sensitization. Treatment meaning: therapeutic diphenylcyclopropenone sensitization with weekly scalp DPC. The genes are TRBV7-8 and TRBJ2-1; weak D call: TRBD2 (5 bases). Sequenced material: whole blood, taken in connection with sensitization to the hapten diphenylcyclopropenone (DPC). This clonotype was obtained from a man aged 18 to 29 with alopecia areata. Some clones in this sample may be carry-over from other donors' samples. The CDR3 DNA reads TGTGCCAGCAGCCCCCTGACTGACTACTCCTACAATGAGCAGTTCTTC. Its translation: CASSPLTDYSYNEQFF.